The 19 T cell receptor beta chains reported below all come from one sample, sequenced in a study of T cell repertoires in cytomegalovirus infection (dated by TCRdb to about 2019). Antigens for these TCRs are unknown. The sequencer listed for this sample is Illumina HiSeq 1500. The raw public reads went through TCRdb reprocessing: fastp at Q25, MiXCR clone calling, in-frame beta chains kept. Rows with one shared CDR3 protein collapse into an entry with the most common genes and DNA. The sample table lists about 270,000 distinct CDR3 sequences, less than 25% of them with a count of one. The leading ten clones occupy approximately 19% of the sample. The label giving this sample's treatment or condition can be read as: in vitro stimulation with specific CMV peptide epitopes to enrich CMV-specific T cells. The sequencing used cultured PBMCs, collected from culture after CMV antigen stimulation. Receptors originate from a human donor in good health (CMV status not recorded). Some clones in this sample may be carry-over from other donors' samples.

The chain carries TRBV2 and TRBJ1-1, with a weak D call TRBD1 (5 bases). CDR3 length: 15 amino acids. In germline, CDR1 is SNHLY, CDR2 FYNNEI. Trimming removed 5 bases from V and 0 bases from J, with 13 bases in between. The CDR3 sequence is CASSRDFSMNTEAFF. The CDR3 DNA reads as TGTGCCAGCAGTCGGGACTTCAGCATGAACACTGAAGCTTTCTTT.

This clonotype has just a few counts. The chain couples TRBV19 to TRBJ2-1, with D perhaps TRBD2 (6 bases). Per the germline V gene, CDR1 is LNHDA and CDR2 is SQIVND (reference sequence). CDR3 size: 13 residues. V was shortened by 6 bases and J by 4 bases, with 10 bases between the two germline ends. CDR3 DNA: TGTGCCAGTAGCCGGGGACTGTACAATGAGCAGTTCTTC. This gives the protein CASSRGLYNEQFF.

This clonotype came up a few times. The chain is built from TRBV10-3 and TRBJ2-3, with 7 bases lining up with TRBD1. J lost 5 bases, V lost 3 bases, and 8 bases had no gene match. The germline CDR1 and CDR2 sequences are ENHRY and SYGVKD. The CDR3 is made up of 15 amino acids. The CDR3 DNA reads as TGTGCCATCAGTGAACCCCAGGGGGTTATAGATACGCAGTATTTT. It codes for CAISEPQGVIDTQYF.

The rearrangement uses TRBV10-3 and TRBJ2-7, with D perhaps TRBD1 (5 bases). CDR1 and CDR2 from the germline V gene are ENHRY and SYGVKD. The germline V and J ends were trimmed by 5 bases and 5 bases, with 7 bases remaining between them. The CDR3 sequence is 11 residues long. The CDR3 reads CAISWGDEQYF. The CDR3, as DNA: TGTGCCATCAGTTGGGGCGACGAGCAGTACTTC.

This clonotype was seen ten or more times. The chain recombines TRBV7-2 with TRBJ1-2; D not resolved. Deletions cut 1 base from V and 4 bases from J, with 10 bases between. This CDR3 is 14 amino acids long. Germline V CDR1 and CDR2: SGHTA, FQGNSA. This CDR3 is CASSLGAASYGYTF. The CDR3, as DNA: TGTGCCAGCAGCTTAGGAGCGGCCTCCTATGGCTACACCTTC.

This clonotype was observed a handful of times. The chain links TRBV20-1 to TRBJ2-1, with 12 bases that match TRBD2. CDR3 length equals 15 residues. Germline-derived CDR1 and CDR2 are DFQATT and SNEGSKA (reference sequence). After removal of 3 bases from V and 8 bases from J, the junction contained 8 bases not matched to a gene. The CDR3 region is CSASAASGRGDEQFF. The DNA of the CDR3 is TGCAGTGCTAGTGCGGCTAGCGGGAGGGGGGATGAGCAGTTCTTC.

V gene TRBV7-2 combines with J gene TRBJ2-5; D unresolved. Germline CDR1 and CDR2: SGHTA and FQGNSA. This CDR3 has 14 amino acids. Trimming took 1 base from V and 1 from J, leaving 7 bases between them. For the CDR3, the DNA is TGTGCCAGCAGCTTAGTGGTCAGCCAAGAGACCCAGTACTTC. Its protein is CASSLVVSQETQYF.

This clonotype showed up many times. The V gene is TRBV7-6, the J gene TRBJ1-4; D ambiguous. Between the trimmed V and J ends, which lost 5 bases and 6 bases, there was a span of 16 bases. CDR1 and CDR2 (germline): SGHVS, FNYEAQ. The CDR3 totals 15 residues. CDR3 sequence: CASSLYKGGHEKLFF. CDR3 DNA: TGTGCCAGCAGCCTATACAAGGGCGGGCATGAAAAACTGTTTTTT.

The table lists this clonotype with many counts. This rearrangement joins TRBV7-2 to TRBJ1-2, with 7 nucleotides matching TRBD1. The germline V gene has CDR1 SGHTA and CDR2 FQGNSA. This CDR3 has 12 residues. J was trimmed by 8 bases and V by 5 bases; bases with no gene match: 5. The CDR3, as DNA: TGTGCCAGCAGCCCCGACAGGGACGGCTACACCTTC. Protein product: CASSPDRDGYTF.

On this clonotype itself: The germline gene is not matched at one end of the junction; a read error may be the cause. This chain links TRBV29-1 with TRBJ1-2; the D is unclear. This CDR3 spans 15 amino acids. The germline CDR1 and CDR2 sequences are SQVTM and ANQGSEA. The CDR3 nucleotides read TGCAGCGTTGTTGTGTACGACGGAACCCCTTTGGATGCGTCCTTC. Protein product: CSVVVYDGTPLDASF.

This CDR3 is CASGPDRGEGEQYF. The DNA for the CDR3 is TGTGCCAGCGGTCCCGACAGGGGAGAGGGTGAGCAGTACTTC. This chain uses TRBV28 with TRBJ2-7; TRBD1 matches 8 bases. This CDR3 is 14 amino acids long. The ends lost 8 bases at V and 7 bases at J; junction bases unmatched: 13. Looked up from germline, CDR1 is MDHEN and CDR2 is SYDVKM.

The genes are TRBV3-1 and TRBJ1-4; D remains unclear. With 3 bases removed from V and 0 bases from J, the gap between germline ends came to 5 bases. The CDR3 extends over 14 amino acids. Germline CDR1 reads LGHDT; CDR2 reads YNNKEL (reference sequence). CDR3 nucleotides: TGTGCCAGCAGCCATACTGCAACTAATGAAAAACTGTTTTTT. Translating gives CASSHTATNEKLFF.

This clonotype was detected only a few times. V usage is TRBV20-1 and J usage is TRBJ2-7, with 7 bases that match TRBD1. Looked up from germline, CDR1 is DFQATT and CDR2 is SNEGSKA (reference sequence). The CDR3 spans 13 residues. The V segment lost 3 bases and the J segment 3 bases; nucleotides outside the gene matches: 5. The CDR3 DNA follows: TGCAGTGCTAGGGAACAGGGGATCTACGAGCAGTACTTC. This codes for CSAREQGIYEQYF.

The V and J genes are TRBV19 and TRBJ1-5; D uncertain. This CDR3 contains 12 residues. Germline CDR1 reads LNHDA; CDR2 reads SQIVND (reference sequence). Trimming took 0 bases from V and 10 from J, leaving 7 bases between them. The DNA for the CDR3 is TGTGCCAGTAGTATAGATGGCCCCCCCCAGCATTTT. It translates to CASSIDGPPQHF.

This clonotype was observed a handful of times. This rearrangement joins TRBV6-6 to TRBJ1-3; D gene unclear. Trimming left V 5 bases short and J 4 bases short, with 18 bases between. The CDR3 runs to 16 residues. Per the germline V gene, CDR1 is MNHNY and CDR2 is SVGAGI (reference sequence). CDR3 protein: CASSRKGVSGGNTIYF. The CDR3 DNA reads as TGTGCCAGCAGTCGTAAGGGTGTCTCGGGAGGAAACACCATATATTTT.

In its sample, this clonotype was seen many times. The CDR3 sequence: CASSNQQGADGYTF. CDR3 bases: TGTGCCAGCAGCAATCAACAGGGGGCGGATGGCTACACCTTC. The rearrangement links TRBV7-2 to TRBJ1-2; 9 positions agree with TRBD1. The germline V gene encodes CDR1 SGHTA and CDR2 FQGNSA. The V gene end was trimmed by 5 bases and the J gene end by 6 bases; junction bases not matched to a gene: 7. This CDR3 is built from 14 residues.

The chain has TRBV30 and TRBJ2-3, with TRBD2 matching 8 bases. CDR3 size: 15 residues. Germline V gene sequence: CDR1 GTSNPN, CDR2 SVGIG (reference sequence). V gave up 4 bases and J gave up 1 base; unmatched junction bases: 7. The CDR3 coding sequence is TGTGCCTGGACACGAGCGGGAGTCGGCACAGATACGCAGTATTTT. Its protein is CAWTRAGVGTDTQYF.

This clonotype has ten or more counts. This chain joins TRBV7-2 and TRBJ1-5, with 9 nucleotides matching TRBD1. Germline CDR1 is SGHTA and CDR2 is FQGNSA. The CDR3 loop spans 15 amino acids. V shed 5 bases, J shed 2 bases, and the junction held 4 bases outside the gene matches. CDR3 loop: CASSQRQGGNQPQHF. DNA for the CDR3: TGTGCCAGCAGCCAGCGACAGGGGGGCAATCAGCCCCAGCATTTT.

The rearrangement links TRBV6-5 to TRBJ2-7, with 12 positions matching TRBD1. Per the germline V gene, CDR1 is MNHEY and CDR2 is SVGAGI. V dropped 4 bases and J dropped 7; count of bases not matched to a gene: 8. The length of the CDR3 is 15 residues. Here the CDR3 reads CASSSAGTGGEEQYF. The CDR3 DNA follows: TGTGCCAGCAGTTCGGCCGGGACAGGGGGCGAAGAGCAGTACTTC.